Below are 25 T cell receptor beta chains sequenced from a single sample in a study of PD-1 blockade in classical Hodgkin lymphoma (TCRdb year 2020). Library preparation used the immunoSEQ multiplex PCR assay. TCRdb's version of the immuneACCESS table is confined to in-frame rearrangements and falls short of the full clone set. An unresolved V gene accounts for under half of the shortfall where checked; the remainder is of unknown origin. The sample data list roughly 100,000 clones, and more than 85% of these were observed just once. The ten biggest clones cover 2% of the sample. Interpreted using the paper, the time point label stands for: cycle 4 day 1 (C4D1), after about 6 weeks of nivolumab. All trial patients had relapsed after autologous stem cell transplantation, with cohorts A, B and C differing in prior brentuximab vedotin exposure. Here the sequenced sample was peripheral blood mononuclear cells (PBMCs), taken before the fourth cycle of nivolumab. The receptors stem from a human donor with classical Hodgkin lymphoma.

The rearrangement uses TRBV19 and TRBJ1-2; no firm D call. Germline V gene sequence: CDR1 LNHDA, CDR2 SQIVND (reference sequence). The CDR3 is made up of 13 amino acids. V was cut by 4 bases and J by 1 base, with 7 bases left in between. The CDR3 loop reads CASSTTNNYGYTF. DNA for the CDR3: TGTGCCAGTAGTACCACAAATAACTATGGCTACACCTTC.

This clone appeared a few times. This chain uses TRBV30 with TRBJ1-3; D remains ambiguous. The CDR3 runs 15 residues. CDR1 and CDR2 from the germline V gene are GTSNPN and SVGIG (reference sequence). Trimming shortened V by 2 bases and J by 0 bases, and 11 bases separated the two germline ends. CDR3 sequence reads: CAWSISRTSGNTIYF. DNA of the CDR3: TGTGCCTGGAGTATAAGCCGGACCTCTGGAAACACCATATATTTT.

The chain has TRBV4-2 and TRBJ2-5, with 7 bases aligning to TRBD1. The germline V gene encodes CDR1 LGHNA and CDR2 YNFKEQ. The junction had 1 base not matched to a gene; V was cut back by 0 bases and J by 3 bases. The CDR3 loop spans 14 amino acids. CDR3 residues: CASSQEGTEETQYF. CDR3 nucleotide sequence: TGTGCCAGCAGCCAAGAGGGGACAGAAGAGACCCAGTACTTC.

This chain uses TRBV29-1 with TRBJ2-3; possible D gene TRBD2, 6 bases. The CDR3 runs to 14 residues. The V end lost 4 bases, the J end lost 0 bases, and 11 bases lay between the germline ends. The germline V gene encodes CDR1 SQVTM and CDR2 ANQGSEA. CDR3 sequence reads: CSVAAGYSTDTQYF. Written as DNA, the CDR3 is TGCAGCGTTGCGGCGGGATATAGCACAGATACGCAGTATTTT.

The V call is TRBV29-1, the J call TRBJ1-2, with TRBD1 identical over 7 bases. The V and J ends lost 6 bases and 1 base, in that order; junction bases with no gene match: 8. The CDR3 loop spans 14 amino acids. Germline CDR1 reads SQVTM; CDR2 reads ANQGSEA. The CDR3 here is CSVATGTVNYGYTF. CDR3 DNA sequence: TGCAGCGTCGCAACCGGGACAGTTAACTATGGCTACACCTTC.

The V gene is TRBV27, the J gene TRBJ2-7; perhaps TRBD2 as D (5 bases). V dropped 6 bases and J dropped 2 bases, with 14 bases sitting between them. Germline loops: CDR1 MNHEY, CDR2 SMNVEV (reference sequence). The CDR3 is 14 amino acids. Here the CDR3 reads CASSLRTSAYEQYF. CDR3 DNA sequence: TGTGCCAGCAGCCTCCGGACTTCCGCCTACGAGCAGTACTTC.

The chain combines TRBV7-3 with TRBJ2-3; TRBD2 is a possible D gene (6 bases). The CDR3 contains 15 residues. Germline loops: CDR1 SGHTA, CDR2 FQGTGA. The V and J ends lost 3 bases and 5 bases respectively, with 15 bases between them. The CDR3 loop is CASSLTSTPGDTQYF. The DNA for the CDR3 is TGTGCCAGCAGCTTGACTAGTACTCCGGGAGATACGCAGTATTTT.

The chain combines TRBV7-8 with TRBJ2-1; tentative D call: TRBD2 (5 bases). Germline-derived CDR1 and CDR2 are SGHVS and FQNEAQ. Trimming stripped 1 base from V and 7 bases from J, with 8 bases between. The CDR3 length is 13 residues. The DNA for the CDR3 is TGTGCCAGCAGCTTAGGTTGGACTAATGAGCAGTTCTTC. Translating gives CASSLGWTNEQFF.

The chain links TRBV5-1 to TRBJ2-5, with D possibly matching TRBD2 (6 bases). Germline V gene sequence: CDR1 SGHRS, CDR2 YFSETQ. Trimming shortened V by 3 bases and J by 5 bases, and 17 bases separated the two germline ends. The CDR3 is made up of 15 amino acids. The CDR3, as DNA: TGCGCCAGCAGCTCTCGGACGGGAGTCGGGGAGACCCAGTACTTC. Its protein product is CASSSRTGVGETQYF.

CDR3 DNA sequence: TGTGCCAGCAGTCCGCCCTCGGGACAGATCTACAATGAGCAGTTCTTC. This codes for CASSPPSGQIYNEQFF. J is TRBJ2-1 and V is TRBV27, with 7 bases that match TRBD1. Germline values: CDR1 MNHEY, CDR2 SMNVEV (reference sequence). The CDR3 covers 16 residues. V lost 5 bases and J lost 3; bases outside the gene matches: 10.

The chain joins TRBV7-3 to TRBJ2-2; 9 bases match TRBD2. Germline CDR1 and CDR2: SGHTA and FQGTGA. With V trimmed by 5 bases and J by 4 bases, 14 bases remained unmatched. This CDR3 has 18 amino acids. The CDR3 sequence is CASSPLLPGLARTGELFF. The CDR3 region has the DNA TGTGCCAGCAGCCCCCTTTTGCCGGGACTAGCCCGCACCGGGGAGCTGTTTTTT.

J is TRBJ2-7 and V is TRBV6-1; D may be TRBD1 (6 bases). CDR1 is MNHNS, CDR2 SASEGT, per germline. V was trimmed by 2 bases and J by 10 bases, leaving 18 bases between them. The CDR3 sequence is 14 residues long. CDR3 amino acids: CASSERGLAAVQYF. In nucleotides, the CDR3 is TGTGCCAGCAGTGAAAGGGGGTTAGCAGCTGTTCAGTACTTC.

This sequence joins TRBV28 and TRBJ2-3; TRBD1 matches at 7 bases. The CDR3 runs 19 residues. Germline V CDR1 and CDR2: MDHEN, SYDVKM. Trimming cost V 7 bases and J 0 bases; bases outside gene matches: 19. CDR3 loop: CASIPVPGQWKPSTDTQYF. The DNA for the CDR3 is TGTGCCAGCATTCCCGTACCGGGACAGTGGAAACCTAGCACAGATACGCAGTATTTT.

The chain couples TRBV18 to TRBJ2-2; perhaps TRBD1 as D (6 bases). CDR3 size: 14 residues. Germline lookup yields CDR1 KGHSH and CDR2 LQKENI. The V and J ends lost 5 bases and 3 bases respectively, with 10 bases between them. CDR3 residues: CASSATGYTGELFF. The CDR3 coding sequence is TGTGCCAGCTCAGCAACAGGGTACACCGGGGAGCTGTTTTTT.

This sequence joins TRBV13 and TRBJ2-1, with 8 bases aligning to TRBD2. The CDR3 consists of 14 residues. CDR1 is PRHDT and CDR2 is FYEKMQ in the germline V gene (reference sequence). V was pared by 1 base and J by 5 bases, with 1 base of the junction left unmatched. Here the CDR3 reads CASSLELADNEQFF. The CDR3 region has the DNA TGTGCCAGCAGCTTAGAACTAGCGGACAATGAGCAGTTCTTC.

The chain combines TRBV5-4 with TRBJ1-1; TRBD1 matches at 7 bases. Trimming at V came to 5 bases and at J to 5 bases, leaving 6 bases not matched to a gene. CDR1 and CDR2 from the germline V gene are SGHNT and YYREEE (reference sequence). The CDR3 sequence is 13 residues long. The CDR3 DNA sequence: TGTGCCAGCAGACAACAGGGGTCAACTGAAGCTTTCTTT. Translation gives CASRQQGSTEAFF.

The chain recombines TRBV6-1 with TRBJ1-1, with a weak D call TRBD1 (5 bases). V was cut by 2 bases and J by 6 bases, with 10 bases left in between. CDR3 length equals 13 residues. Germline CDR1 reads MNHNS; CDR2 reads SASEGT. DNA for the CDR3: TGTGCCAGCAGTGAATTCGAAGGGGCTGAAGCTTTCTTT. Translation gives CASSEFEGAEAFF.

The CDR3 is CAIGLVGGYTF. The CDR3 bases are TGTGCCATCGGGCTTGTAGGTGGCTACACCTTC. The V gene is TRBV5-4, the J gene TRBJ1-2, with D unresolved. CDR1 and CDR2 (germline): SGHNT, YYREEE (reference sequence). The CDR3 is 11 amino acids. V lost 9 bases and J lost 7, with 13 bases in between.

This rearrangement joins TRBV7-9 to TRBJ2-1, with 9 bases identical to TRBD2. Germline CDR1 and CDR2: SEHNR and FQNEAQ (reference sequence). CDR3 length: 14 residues. V shed 4 bases and J 7 bases; nucleotides not matched to a gene: 5. DNA for the CDR3: TGTGCCAGCAGCTCCCGACTAGCGGCAAATGAGCAGTTCTTC. This translates into CASSSRLAANEQFF.

The chain links TRBV11-2 to TRBJ2-2; 9 nucleotides align to TRBD1. CDR3 length: 15 residues. The V segment lost 4 bases and the J segment 5 bases; nucleotides outside the gene matches: 5. Germline V gene data show CDR1 as SGHAT and CDR2 as FQNNGV. The CDR3 protein is CASSYGTGPTGELFF. The DNA for the CDR3 is TGTGCCAGCAGCTATGGGACAGGGCCGACCGGGGAGCTGTTTTTT.

The genes are TRBV7-9 and TRBJ2-6; D not certain. Germline V gene data show CDR1 as SEHNR and CDR2 as FQNEAQ (reference sequence). The CDR3 length is 15 residues. V was clipped by 5 bases and J by 0 bases, with 8 bases between them. The CDR3 nucleotides are TGTGCCAGCAGCCGTTCCCCCTCTGGGGCCAACGTCCTGACTTTC. Residues: CASSRSPSGANVLTF. The whole variable domain, filled in from reference TRBV7-9 and TRBJ2-6, reads DTGVSQNPRHKITKRGQNVTFRCDPISEHNRLYWYRQTLGQGPEFLTYFQNEAQLEKSRLLSDRFSAERPKGSFSTLEIQRTEQGDSAMYLCASSRSPSGANVLTFGAGSRLTVL.

The V gene is TRBV2, the J gene TRBJ2-7; 8 bases line up with TRBD1. V dropped 6 bases and J dropped 0; count of bases not matched to a gene: 7. The CDR3 has 15 amino acids. Germline CDR1 is SNHLY and CDR2 is FYNNEI. The chain's CDR3 is CASSGRDRSSYEQYF. Written as DNA, the CDR3 is TGTGCCAGCAGCGGTAGGGACAGGAGCTCCTACGAGCAGTACTTC.

This chain connects TRBV30 to TRBJ1-6; 9 bases are shared with TRBD1. CDR3 length: 14 residues. V was clipped by 3 bases and J by 9 bases; unmatched bases: 6. Germline V gene lookup returns CDR1 GTSNPN and CDR2 SVGIG (reference sequence). The CDR3 is CAWRSGQGSSPLHF. The DNA for the CDR3 is TGTGCCTGGAGGTCGGGACAGGGAAGTTCACCCCTCCACTTT.

In the case of this clone: Within the sample, other DNA sequences also encode this same CDR3. The V and J genes are TRBV2 and TRBJ1-1; 8 bases line up with TRBD1. V lost 5 bases to trimming and J lost 2 bases; unmatched junction nucleotides: 4. The CDR3 runs 14 residues. Germline CDR1 is SNHLY and CDR2 is FYNNEI. The CDR3 bases are TGTGCCAGCAGTCGAGACAGGGGAAACACTGAAGCTTTCTTT. This translates into CASSRDRGNTEAFF.

The chain employs TRBV2 and TRBJ1-1; D is undetermined. Per the germline V gene, CDR1 is SNHLY and CDR2 is FYNNEI. CDR3 length: 11 amino acids. V was cut by 7 bases and J by 2 bases, with 5 bases left in between. The CDR3 DNA reads as TGTGCCAGCAACGGAAACACTGAAGCTTTCTTT. Translation: CASNGNTEAFF.